This T cell receptor beta chain derives from a study of cytomegalovirus exposure and HLA in healthy donors. The study, taken as a whole, reports: The listing of 150 to 200 TCR beta chains classed them as cytomegalovirus-associated.

In the PCR, 60 Vbeta and 13 Jbeta primers were used. Profiling relied on immunoSEQ multiplex PCR, and the TCRdb table lists in-frame clones only, not all of them. This table has 95,000 to 120,000 clones, approximately 69% appearing once. A note on this clone: The target antigen is unknown.

The CDR3 is 14 residues long. In germline, CDR1 is ENHRY, CDR2 SYGVKD. V dropped 6 bases and J dropped 2; count of bases not matched to a gene: 5. The sequencing sample was made of PBMCs. The chain is built from TRBV10-3 and TRBJ2-5, with TRBD2 matching 8 bases. The clonotype originates from a woman aged 40 to 50 in good health and CMV-seropositive. The CDR3 reads CAISSAGEQETQYF. The CDR3 bases are TGTGCCATCAGCTCAGCGGGGGAACAAGAGACCCAGTACTTC.